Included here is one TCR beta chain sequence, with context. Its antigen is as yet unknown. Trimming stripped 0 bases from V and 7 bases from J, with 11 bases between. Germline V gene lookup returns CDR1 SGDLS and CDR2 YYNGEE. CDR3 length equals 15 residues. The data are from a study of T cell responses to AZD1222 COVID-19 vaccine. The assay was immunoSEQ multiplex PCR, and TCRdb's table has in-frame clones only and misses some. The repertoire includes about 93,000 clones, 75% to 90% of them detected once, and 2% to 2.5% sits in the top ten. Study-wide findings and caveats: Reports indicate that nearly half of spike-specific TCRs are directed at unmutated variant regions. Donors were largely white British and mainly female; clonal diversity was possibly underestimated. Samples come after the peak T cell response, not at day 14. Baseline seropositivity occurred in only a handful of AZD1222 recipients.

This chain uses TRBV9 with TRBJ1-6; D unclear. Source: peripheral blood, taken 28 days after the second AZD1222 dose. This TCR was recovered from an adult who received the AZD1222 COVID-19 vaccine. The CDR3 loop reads CASSVDPGSNSPLHF. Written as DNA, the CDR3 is TGTGCCAGCAGCGTAGACCCCGGGTCAAATTCACCCCTCCACTTT. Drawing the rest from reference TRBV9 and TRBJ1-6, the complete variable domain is DSGVTQTPKHLITATGQRVTLRCSPRSGDLSVYWYQQSLDQGLQFLIQYYNGEERAKGNILERFSAQQFPDLHSELNLSSLELGDSALYFCASSVDPGSNSPLHFGNGTRLTVT.